Following are 31 T cell receptor beta chains from one sample sequenced in a study of OX40 agonist ivuxolimab in advanced cancers. Generated by immunoSEQ multiplex PCR, the TCRdb table keeps only in-frame clones and is missing some. This sample has about 83,000 clones, with around 84% found just once. The sample was CD4+ or CD8+ T cells sorted from blood, taken in a trial of the OX40 agonist ivuxolimab. The receptor set was obtained from an adult with an advanced solid tumor such as melanoma, head and neck, liver or kidney cancer.

This clone was detected only once. This chain joins TRBV19 and TRBJ2-4, with TRBD1 identical over 7 bases. Losses at the gene ends were 3 bases for V and 6 bases for J; bases not matched to a gene: 8. The CDR3 runs to 15 residues. Germline V gene sequence: CDR1 LNHDA, CDR2 SQIVND (reference sequence). DNA of the CDR3: TGTGCCAGTAGTATGATCTTCGACAGGGTAAACATTCAGTACTTC. It specifies CASSMIFDRVNIQYF.

This clone has more than one count but fewer than ten. V and J are TRBV2 and TRBJ2-1; D may be TRBD1 (5 bases). The CDR3 is 16 amino acids. Trimming removed 2 bases at V and 5 bases at J, with 16 bases between. Germline assignment: CDR1 SNHLY and CDR2 FYNNEI. CDR3 sequence (DNA): TGTGCCAGCAGTGAAAGTTCATGGACATTGAACAATGAGCAGTTCTTC. Its protein is CASSESSWTLNNEQFF.

The V and J genes are TRBV4-1 and TRBJ1-6, with 9 bases that match TRBD1. The CDR3 has 17 amino acids. After removal of 2 bases from V and 9 bases from J, the junction contained 11 bases not matched to a gene. Germline CDR1 is MGHRA and CDR2 is YSYEKL. CDR3 DNA: TGCGCCAGCAGCCAAAATCCCCGGGACAGGGCAGGTTCACCCCTCCACTTT. Amino acids: CASSQNPRDRAGSPLHF.

The V call is TRBV5-1, the J call TRBJ2-2; the D is unclear. The germline V gene has CDR1 SGHRS and CDR2 YFSETQ. The CDR3 is 15 residues long. V lost 1 base and J lost 6, with 13 bases in between. In DNA, the CDR3 is TGCGCCAGCAGCTTGTGGGTCGAGGCGGCCGGGGAGCTGTTTTTT. Its protein product is CASSLWVEAAGELFF. Drawing the rest from reference TRBV5-1 and TRBJ2-2, the complete variable domain is KAGVTQTPRYLIKTRGQQVTLSCSPISGHRSVSWYQQTPGQGLQFLFEYFSETQRNKGNFPGRFSGRQFSNSRSEMNVSTLELGDSALYLCASSLWVEAAGELFFGEGSRLTVL.

This clone has just one count. J is TRBJ1-1 and V is TRBV7-9; the D gene is possibly TRBD1 (5 bases). Trimming removed 1 base at V and 4 bases at J, with 19 bases between. CDR1 is SEHNR and CDR2 is FQNEAQ in the germline V gene (reference sequence). The CDR3 covers 17 residues. The CDR3 protein is CASSLGQGRDWSTEAFF. CDR3 nucleotide sequence: TGTGCCAGCAGCTTAGGTCAGGGCCGCGACTGGAGCACTGAAGCTTTCTTT.

Here the CDR3 reads CASSTSLLGSIYNEQFF. The DNA for the CDR3 is TGTGCCAGCAGCACGTCTCTACTGGGGTCCATCTACAATGAGCAGTTCTTC. This chain connects TRBV11-3 to TRBJ2-1; D call uncertain. Trimming cost V 5 bases and J 3 bases, with 20 bases left between them. In germline, CDR1 is SGHNT, CDR2 YENEEA. The CDR3 extends over 17 amino acids.

About this clone: This sample also contains other DNA sequences that code for the same CDR3. This chain connects TRBV27 to TRBJ1-5, with 8 bases matching TRBD1. The V gene end was trimmed by 6 bases and the J gene end by 7 bases; junction bases not matched to a gene: 8. Per the germline V gene, CDR1 is MNHEY and CDR2 is SMNVEV (reference sequence). This CDR3 spans 14 amino acids. CDR3 sequence reads: CASRPGTGGQPQHF. The CDR3 DNA follows: TGTGCCAGCAGACCCGGGACAGGTGGACAGCCCCAGCATTTT.

The chain is built from TRBV5-1 and TRBJ2-3; tentative D call: TRBD2 (5 bases). In germline, CDR1 is SGHRS, CDR2 YFSETQ. CDR3 length: 18 residues. Trimming removed 0 bases from V and 2 bases from J, with 19 bases in between. This CDR3 is CASSLVPPRPGNTDTQYF. For the CDR3, the DNA is TGCGCCAGCAGCTTGGTACCCCCCCGCCCGGGAAACACAGATACGCAGTATTTT. The whole variable domain, remainder taken from reference TRBV5-1 and TRBJ2-3, is KAGVTQTPRYLIKTRGQQVTLSCSPISGHRSVSWYQQTPGQGLQFLFEYFSETQRNKGNFPGRFSGRQFSNSRSEMNVSTLELGDSALYLCASSLVPPRPGNTDTQYFGPGTRLTVL.

J is TRBJ1-1 and V is TRBV10-3; weak D call: TRBD1 (5 bases). In germline, CDR1 is ENHRY, CDR2 SYGVKD. V gave up 7 bases and J gave up 3 bases, with 18 bases separating them. The CDR3 runs to 15 residues. The CDR3 is CAITSGIGIHTEAFF. The CDR3 DNA is TGTGCCATCACCTCAGGGATTGGGATTCACACTGAAGCTTTCTTT.

The chain recombines TRBV27 with TRBJ1-5; no clear D. CDR3 length: 19 amino acids. Germline-derived CDR1 and CDR2 are MNHEY and SMNVEV (reference sequence). V lost 4 bases, J lost 0 bases, and 22 bases lay in between. The CDR3 loop is CASSWIEKRVPNSNQPQHF. The CDR3 DNA is TGTGCCAGCAGTTGGATAGAAAAGCGCGTTCCTAATAGCAATCAGCCCCAGCATTTT.

The V gene is TRBV29-1, the J gene TRBJ1-5; TRBD1 might be the D (5 bases). Germline values: CDR1 SQVTM, CDR2 ANQGSEA. The CDR3 spans 13 residues. Trimming cost V 4 bases and J 7 bases, with 14 bases left between them. The CDR3 reads CSVGMGQWQPQHF. In DNA form, the CDR3 reads TGCAGCGTTGGGATGGGGCAATGGCAGCCCCAGCATTTT. Variable domain in full (rest from reference TRBV29-1 and TRBJ1-5): SAVISQKPSRDICQRGTSLTIQCQVDSQVTMMFWYRQQPGQSLTLIATANQGSEATYESGFVIDKFPISRPNLTFSTLTVSNMSPEDSSIYLCSVGMGQWQPQHFGDGTRLSIL.

The CDR3 sequence: CAIEARSGSAEAFF. The CDR3 DNA is TGTGCCATCGAGGCCAGATCGGGGAGCGCTGAAGCTTTCTTT. The chain joins TRBV6-5 to TRBJ1-1; D not resolved. Germline assignment: CDR1 MNHEY and CDR2 SVGAGI. Trimming pared 10 bases from V and 6 bases from J, leaving 21 bases between. This CDR3 comprises 14 residues.

The chain is built from TRBV29-1 and TRBJ2-1; 8 bases line up with TRBD2. CDR3 length: 15 amino acids. In germline, CDR1 is SQVTM, CDR2 ANQGSEA. V was clipped by 3 bases and J by 0 bases; unmatched bases: 4. CDR3 in amino acids: CSVDERGFSYNEQFF. The DNA for the CDR3 is TGCAGCGTTGATGAGCGGGGGTTCTCCTACAATGAGCAGTTCTTC.

The CDR3 coding sequence is TGTGCCTGGAGTGTCGGCACTCGAGCCACCATATATTTT. It codes for CAWSVGTRATIYF. V gene TRBV30 combines with J gene TRBJ1-3; D not certain. Germline loops: CDR1 GTSNPN, CDR2 SVGIG (reference sequence). Trimming shortened V by 0 bases and J by 9 bases, and 12 bases separated the two germline ends. This CDR3 comprises 13 residues.

This sequence joins TRBV11-2 and TRBJ1-2, with D possibly TRBD1 on 5 matching bases. Germline lookup yields CDR1 SGHAT and CDR2 FQNNGV. The CDR3 sequence is 15 residues long. Trimming pared 1 base from V and 6 bases from J, leaving 15 bases between. CDR3: CASSLVGNGGDGYTF. The DNA of the CDR3 is TGTGCCAGCAGCTTAGTGGGGAACGGGGGGGATGGCTACACCTTC.

This clone appeared a single time. The rearrangement uses TRBV29-1 and TRBJ2-3; D possibly corresponds to TRBD2 (5 bases). The length of the CDR3 is 16 residues. Trimming pared 7 bases from V and 0 bases from J, leaving 20 bases between. The V gene's germline CDR1 is SQVTM and CDR2 ANQGSEA. Here the CDR3 DNA reads TGCAGCGCCTTTCCCCGACAAGCGGATAGCACAGATACGCAGTATTTT. Translation gives CSAFPRQADSTDTQYF.

The chain employs TRBV18 and TRBJ2-7, with a tentative D call TRBD1 (5 bases). The CDR3 runs 14 residues. The ends were cut back, 4 bases at V and 4 bases at J, with 14 bases in the middle. Germline values: CDR1 KGHSH, CDR2 LQKENI. The CDR3 DNA is TGTGCCAGCTCACTTACAGGTAACGGTTACGAGCAGTACTTC. Translating it yields CASSLTGNGYEQYF.

The chain combines TRBV28 with TRBJ1-1; D is unclear. Germline assignment: CDR1 MDHEN and CDR2 SYDVKM. The CDR3 runs to 12 residues. Trimming stripped 4 bases from V and 11 bases from J, with 14 bases between. The CDR3 region is CASSSGPWRAFF. CDR3 nucleotides: TGTGCCAGCAGTTCGGGCCCTTGGCGGGCTTTCTTT.

The rearrangement uses TRBV7-3 and TRBJ2-1; 10 positions agree with TRBD2. V gave up 4 bases and J gave up 7 bases; unmatched junction bases: 7. CDR1 and CDR2 (germline): SGHTA, FQGTGA. The CDR3 is made up of 15 amino acids. CDR3 loop: CASSWSGGALNEQFF. The CDR3 coding sequence is TGTGCCAGCAGCTGGAGCGGGGGGGCACTGAATGAGCAGTTCTTC.

The chain has TRBV4-3 and TRBJ2-3, with 7 bases matching TRBD2. The germline gives CDR1 LGHNA, CDR2 YSLEER. This CDR3 contains 18 residues. Trimming cost V 0 bases and J 0 bases; bases outside gene matches: 9. In DNA form, the CDR3 reads TGCGCCAGCAGCCAAGAGAGTTGGCGGCGGGGGAGCACAGATACGCAGTATTTT. Amino acid sequence: CASSQESWRRGSTDTQYF.

The CDR3 is CASSPGGFIGYTF. The CDR3 region has the DNA TGTGCCAGCAGTCCCGGGGGGTTCATTGGCTACACCTTC. The chain recombines TRBV5-4 with TRBJ1-2; perhaps TRBD1 as D (5 bases). Germline-derived CDR1 and CDR2 are SGHNT and YYREEE (reference sequence). The CDR3 is 13 residues long. The ends were cut back, 5 bases at V and 7 bases at J, with 15 bases in the middle.

This chain connects TRBV10-1 to TRBJ1-2; 8 bases fit TRBD1. The germline V gene encodes CDR1 WNHNN and CDR2 SYGVQD (reference sequence). V lost 0 bases and J lost 1; bases outside the gene matches: 22. The CDR3 is made up of 22 amino acids. For the CDR3, the DNA is TGCGCCAGCAGTGAGTCGACCCGGACAGGGTCCGGTCCCGATACCGTTAACTATGGCTACACCTTC. This sequence encodes CASSESTRTGSGPDTVNYGYTF.

The chain uses TRBV19 and TRBJ2-6; D gene ambiguous. CDR1 is LNHDA and CDR2 is SQIVND in the germline V gene (reference sequence). The V end lost 4 bases, the J end lost 0 bases, and 13 bases lay between the germline ends. CDR3 size: 17 residues. The CDR3 loop reads CASSSVFSLSGANVLTF. In DNA form, the CDR3 reads TGTGCCAGTAGTAGCGTATTTTCCCTCTCTGGGGCCAACGTCCTGACTTTC.

This clone is a singleton in its sample. The rearrangement joins TRBV6-1 to TRBJ1-2; D remains unclear. V shed 4 bases and J shed 4 bases, with 16 bases lying between them. This CDR3 contains 15 residues. Germline values: CDR1 MNHNS, CDR2 SASEGT. The CDR3 nucleotides read TGTGCCAGCAGTGTCCCCTGGGGAGAGGGCTATGGCTACACCTTC. The encoded protein is CASSVPWGEGYGYTF.

This clone was seen only once. V is TRBV18 and J is TRBJ1-1, with no clear D. V dropped 2 bases and J dropped 1 base, with 14 bases sitting between them. CDR3 size: 16 residues. CDR1 and CDR2 (germline): KGHSH, LQKENI. The chain's CDR3 is CASSPNLVTKNTEAFF. The CDR3 coding sequence is TGTGCCAGCTCACCAAACCTTGTGACAAAGAACACTGAAGCTTTCTTT.

In its sample, this clone was seen a few times. The chain employs TRBV27 and TRBJ2-5; the D gene is possibly TRBD1 (6 bases). The CDR3 is 16 residues long. The V end lost 4 bases, the J end lost 2 bases, and 17 bases lay between the germline ends. Per the germline V gene, CDR1 is MNHEY and CDR2 is SMNVEV (reference sequence). The DNA for the CDR3 is TGTGCCAGCAGTTCCAATCAGGGGAGAGGGCAAGAGACCCAGTACTTC. The encoded protein is CASSSNQGRGQETQYF.

This clone occurred once. The chain links TRBV7-2 to TRBJ1-1; 8 positions agree with TRBD1. Germline V gene sequence: CDR1 SGHTA, CDR2 FQGNSA. There are 14 residues in the CDR3. After removal of 0 bases from V and 5 bases from J, the junction contained 2 bases not matched to a gene. This CDR3 reads CASSLAQGGTEAFF. Written as DNA, the CDR3 is TGTGCCAGCAGCTTAGCACAGGGGGGGACTGAAGCTTTCTTT. Filled out from reference TRBV7-2 and TRBJ1-1, the complete variable domain reads GAGVSQSPSNKVTEKGKDVELRCDPISGHTALYWYRQSLGQGLEFLIYFQGNSAPDKSGLPSDRFSAERTGGSVSTLTIQRTQQEDSAVYLCASSLAQGGTEAFFGQGTRLTVV.

The rearrangement links TRBV7-2 to TRBJ2-7; perhaps D is TRBD1 or TRBD2 (5 bases each). This CDR3 is built from 14 residues. Germline CDR1 and CDR2: SGHTA and FQGNSA. V dropped 3 bases and J dropped 2 bases, with 11 bases sitting between them. CDR3 in amino acids: CASSFGVRAYEQYF. The CDR3 DNA reads TGTGCCAGCAGCTTCGGGGTCAGGGCCTACGAGCAGTACTTC.

The chain links TRBV6-6 to TRBJ2-3; 8 nucleotides match TRBD2. Per germline, CDR1 MNHNY and CDR2 SVGAGI (reference sequence). The CDR3 has 15 amino acids. After removal of 2 bases from V and 1 base from J, the junction contained 2 bases not matched to a gene. The CDR3 reads CASSYATSGTDTQYF. CDR3 nucleotide sequence: TGTGCCAGCAGTTACGCGACTAGCGGCACAGATACGCAGTATTTT.

This chain joins TRBV6-5 and TRBJ2-7; a possible D gene is TRBD1 (5 bases). CDR1 is MNHEY and CDR2 is SVGAGI in the germline V gene. The V gene lost 2 bases and the J gene lost 3 bases, with 11 bases spanning the gap. The CDR3 runs 14 residues. The CDR3 coding sequence is TGTGCCAGCAGTTACGACAGACACCTCTACGAGCAGTACTTC. This translates into CASSYDRHLYEQYF.

The chain recombines TRBV5-4 with TRBJ1-3; D gene unclear. CDR1 SGHNT and CDR2 YYREEE come from the germline V gene (reference sequence). Trimming cost V 2 bases and J 1 base, with 7 bases left between them. This CDR3 is 14 amino acids long. Here the CDR3 reads CASSFWGSGNTIYF. The CDR3 DNA sequence: TGTGCCAGCAGCTTCTGGGGTTCTGGAAACACCATATATTTT.